A single sample gave rise to the 20 T cell receptor beta chains below, sequenced in a study of blood T cell repertoires in COVID-19 (dated by TCRdb to the early 2020s). The library was built by means of the immunoSEQ multiplex PCR assay. TCRdb provides this immuneACCESS table in a form limited to in-frame rearrangements. Some clones are lacking; in checked studies, under half of them reflect an unresolved V gene, and why the rest are absent is not known. The table for this sample lists a few hundred thousand clones; less than 90% of them were counted only once. In total, the top ten clones hold around 5% of the sample. The sample taken for sequencing was PBMCs or T cells enriched from blood (not recorded which). These receptors were collected from a woman aged 45-65 years who had recovered from COVID-19.

J is TRBJ2-3 and V is TRBV4-2; D is possibly TRBD1 (5 bases). The CDR3 contains 15 residues. Trimming stripped 0 bases from V and 6 bases from J, with 13 bases between. From germline, CDR1 is LGHNA and CDR2 YNFKEQ. The CDR3 DNA follows: TGTGCCAGCAGCCAAGAAGGGCAGGGTCAGGATACGCAGTATTTT. Protein: CASSQEGQGQDTQYF.

The rearrangement joins TRBV6-6 to TRBJ2-3; TRBD2 matches 9 bases. From germline, CDR1 is MNHNY and CDR2 SVGAGI (reference sequence). The CDR3 runs 15 residues. Germline trimming cut 5 bases from V and 4 bases from J; bases unmatched to any gene: 7. As DNA, the CDR3 is TGTGCCAGCAGTCCCGACGCGGGAGGGGCAGATACGCAGTATTTT. The encoded protein is CASSPDAGGADTQYF.

The chain employs TRBV7-8 and TRBJ1-6; 7 nucleotides agree with TRBD1. The germline V gene has CDR1 SGHVS and CDR2 FQNEAQ. V shed 5 bases and J 9 bases; nucleotides not matched to a gene: 10. This CDR3 is 15 amino acids long. Here the CDR3 DNA reads TGTGCCAGCAGCACCCTGACAGGGTTAGGTTCACCCCTCCACTTT. Translating gives CASSTLTGLGSPLHF.

The chain joins TRBV9 to TRBJ2-7; D remains unclear. The CDR3 loop spans 16 amino acids. V lost 0 bases, J lost 0 bases, and 13 bases lay in between. CDR1 is SGDLS and CDR2 is YYNGEE in the germline V gene. The CDR3 region is CASSVGHSSLSYEQYF. CDR3 DNA sequence: TGTGCCAGCAGCGTAGGTCACAGCAGTCTCTCCTACGAGCAGTACTTC.

As DNA, the CDR3 is TGTGCCAGTAGTACCGTAGGAAACACCATATATTTT. Residues: CASSTVGNTIYF. V usage is TRBV19 and J usage is TRBJ1-3; no definite D call. Per the germline V gene, CDR1 is LNHDA and CDR2 is SQIVND (reference sequence). CDR3 length equals 12 residues. V gave up 4 bases and J gave up 4 bases, with 5 bases separating them.

This chain connects TRBV5-1 to TRBJ1-4; no definite D call. CDR1 and CDR2 from the germline V gene are SGHRS and YFSETQ. CDR3 length: 14 residues. Trimming pared 7 bases from V and 5 bases from J, leaving 15 bases between. The CDR3, as DNA: TGCGCCAGCCACGAAGGACTGGGAAATGAAAAACTGTTTTTT. It is translated as CASHEGLGNEKLFF.

The rearrangement joins TRBV15 to TRBJ1-2; TRBD1 might be the D (6 bases). The CDR3 has 17 residues. V lost 0 bases, J lost 4 bases, and 18 bases lay in between. Germline loops: CDR1 LNHNV, CDR2 YYDKDF (reference sequence). The CDR3 here is CATSRDRVQGTSYGYTF. Here the CDR3 DNA reads TGTGCCACCAGCAGAGATCGCGTTCAGGGGACAAGCTATGGCTACACCTTC.

V is TRBV21-1 and J is TRBJ2-5; the table's TRBD1 call for D was not verified on the DNA. TRBV21-1 is assigned pseudogene status. This CDR3 region has 17 residues. CDR3 amino acids: CASSKKQGAFHQETQYF. The CDR3 nucleotides are TGTGCCAGCAGCAAAAAACAGGGGGCGTTTCACCAAGAGACCCAGTACTTC.

V is TRBV19 and J is TRBJ1-3; a weak D match, TRBD1 (6 bases). This CDR3 comprises 14 residues. V dropped 8 bases and J dropped 0 bases, with 11 bases sitting between them. Germline V lookup: CDR1 LNHDA, CDR2 SQIVND (reference sequence). The CDR3 reads CASARGDSGNTIYF. The CDR3 DNA is TGTGCCAGTGCCAGGGGCGACTCTGGAAACACCATATATTTT.

The chain combines TRBV30 with TRBJ1-6; 9 bases agree with TRBD1. The ends lost 3 bases at V and 9 bases at J; junction bases unmatched: 6. From germline, CDR1 is GTSNPN and CDR2 SVGIG (reference sequence). The CDR3 runs 14 residues. CDR3 protein: CAWSPGTGSSPLHF. CDR3 nucleotide sequence: TGTGCCTGGAGCCCCGGGACAGGGTCTTCACCCCTCCACTTT.

V gene TRBV4-3 combines with J gene TRBJ1-1; no definite D call. The CDR3 has 14 residues. Germline values: CDR1 LGHNA, CDR2 YSLEER. The V and J ends lost 2 bases and 4 bases respectively, with 11 bases between them. For the CDR3, the DNA is TGCGCCAGCAGCCAAACGCGGGTGGGCACTGAAGCTTTCTTT. It specifies CASSQTRVGTEAFF.

This clone has just one count. This rearrangement joins TRBV7-9 to TRBJ1-3; no definite D call. The germline V gene encodes CDR1 SEHNR and CDR2 FQNEAQ (reference sequence). Trimming left V 5 bases short and J 10 bases short, with 21 bases between. The CDR3 runs to 15 residues. This chain's CDR3 is CASSLATPRAMTIYF. As DNA, the CDR3 is TGTGCCAGCAGCCTCGCCACCCCCCGCGCAATGACCATATATTTT. Based on the CDR3 plus reference TRBV7-9 and TRBJ1-3, the full variable domain is DTGVSQNPRHKITKRGQNVTFRCDPISEHNRLYWYRQTLGQGPEFLTYFQNEAQLEKSRLLSDRFSAERPKGSFSTLEIQRTEQGDSAMYLCASSLATPRAMTIYFGEGSWLTVV.

This rearrangement joins TRBV4-1 to TRBJ2-7, with TRBD2 matching 8 bases. This CDR3 is 17 amino acids long. V shed 1 base and J 1 base; nucleotides not matched to a gene: 9. Germline V gene lookup returns CDR1 MGHRA and CDR2 YSYEKL. The CDR3 region is CASSQVPSGGPSYEQYF. The CDR3 DNA reads TGCGCCAGCAGCCAAGTACCAAGCGGGGGACCATCCTACGAGCAGTACTTC.

This rearrangement joins TRBV15 to TRBJ2-3; D gene uncertain. Germline V gene sequence: CDR1 LNHNV, CDR2 YYDKDF (reference sequence). CDR3 length: 11 amino acids. Between the trimmed V and J ends, which lost 8 bases and 0 bases, there was a span of 3 bases. The CDR3 reads CATASTDTQYF. The CDR3 DNA reads TGTGCCACCGCGAGCACAGATACGCAGTATTTT.

The chain carries TRBV5-4 and TRBJ2-2; 7 bases are a match to TRBD2. Germline V CDR1 and CDR2: SGHNT, YYREEE (reference sequence). The CDR3 runs 17 residues. The J segment lost 7 bases and the V segment lost 4 bases, leaving 16 bases of the junction unmatched. CDR3 coding DNA: TGTGCCAGCAGCCCGGGAGGCCCGGGCCGGGGTAGCGGGGAGCTGTTTTTT. Protein product: CASSPGGPGRGSGELFF.

In its sample, this clone was seen once. As DNA, the CDR3 is TGCGCCAGCAGCTTGAGGAGCGGGAGCCCCTACAATGAGCAGTTCTTC. Translation gives CASSLRSGSPYNEQFF. The chain uses TRBV5-1 and TRBJ2-1, with TRBD2 identical over 8 bases. Germline CDR1 SGHRS, CDR2 YFSETQ. Germline trimming cut 1 base from V and 2 bases from J; bases unmatched to any gene: 5. This CDR3 comprises 16 residues.

In its sample, this clone was seen once. CDR3 protein: CASSFGPNTGELFF. In DNA, the CDR3 is TGTGCCAGCAGTTTCGGTCCTAACACCGGGGAGCTGTTTTTT. The chain couples TRBV6-2 or TRBV6-3 to TRBJ2-2; D unclear. The V end was cut by 4 bases, the J end by 2 bases, with 8 bases between. CDR1 and CDR2 from the germline V gene are MNHEY and SVGEGT. The CDR3 is 14 amino acids.

This sequence joins TRBV6-1 and TRBJ1-4; a possible D gene is TRBD1 (6 bases). CDR3 length: 15 residues. Germline V CDR1 and CDR2: MNHNS, SASEGT. V was trimmed by 3 bases and J by 3 bases, leaving 11 bases between them. The CDR3 region is CASSDGGAANEKLFF. DNA for the CDR3: TGTGCCAGCAGTGACGGGGGGGCGGCTAATGAAAAACTGTTTTTT.

The chain has TRBV4-1 and TRBJ1-1; D call uncertain. The CDR3 covers 16 residues. V was shortened by 1 base and J by 6 bases, with 18 bases between the two germline ends. CDR1 is MGHRA, CDR2 YSYEKL, per germline. CDR3 in amino acids: CASSQGDIGFEAEAFF. The CDR3 region has the DNA TGCGCCAGCAGCCAAGGAGATATTGGCTTTGAGGCTGAAGCTTTCTTT.

The chain employs TRBV3-1 (or the pseudogene TRBV3-2) and TRBJ1-3; TRBD1 matches 7 bases. The J segment lost 0 bases and the V segment lost 5 bases, leaving 13 bases of the junction unmatched. Germline V gene lookup returns CDR1 LGHDT and CDR2 YNNKEL (reference sequence). This CDR3 region has 18 residues. In nucleotides, the CDR3 is TGTGCCAGCAGCAACCGGGACAGCCTTATAACCTCTGGAAACACCATATATTTT. This codes for CASSNRDSLITSGNTIYF.